The text below deals with one TCR beta chain. Its antigen remains unknown. Germline CDR1 and CDR2: LGHDT and YNNKEL (reference sequence). V dropped 7 bases and J dropped 2 bases, with 14 bases sitting between them. The CDR3 covers 14 residues. TCRdb called the 5' RACE reads again in MiXCR, with one record for every CDR3 protein. This table has about 70,000 distinct CDR3 sequences, approximately 10% appearing once. This specimen belongs to a study of early T cells in non-severe SARS-CoV-2 infection. Study overall: The input, bulk RNA from unsorted whole blood, was sequenced, and chains were unpaired. Regarding the study as a whole: Lookups in VDJdb leaned toward anti-spike CD8 responses and missed private and CD4 specificities.

The specimen was whole blood. The TCR was taken from an adult who was a healthcare worker with PCR-confirmed SARS-CoV-2 infection or an uninfected control (not recorded which). The chain has TRBV3-1 and TRBJ1-2, with D possibly being TRBD1 (5 bases). The CDR3 coding sequence is TGTGCCAGCACTCCGGGCAGGGCGAACTATGGCTACACCTTC. Its translation is CASTPGRANYGYTF.